This note documents a single T cell receptor beta chain sequence. No antigen is known for it. The data were obtained in a study of cytomegalovirus exposure and HLA in healthy donors. Findings and limits, study-wide: A later analysis linked a missense DCLRE1C variant to TCR beta V- and J-gene trimming. A prior analysis recorded that most TCR beta V segments were productive about 87% or about 30% of the time. Donors were assumed by presence/absence analyses to have roughly uniform sequencing depth. Among TCR beta chains, those listed as cytomegalovirus-associated numbered 164.

CDR1 and CDR2 (germline): PRHDT, FYEKMQ (reference sequence). The CDR3 consists of 16 residues. The V end was cut by 2 bases, the J end by 4 bases, with 14 bases between. Vbeta (60) and Jbeta (13) primers were used in the PCR. Sequencing used immunoSEQ multiplex PCR; TCRdb keeps in-frame clones, though not all of them. The repertoire holds approximately 140,000 clones, with 77% as singletons. The receptor was isolated from a female donor in good health and CMV-seronegative. The chain is built from TRBV13 and TRBJ2-2; D unresolved. Sequencing input: PBMCs. DNA of the CDR3: TGTGCCAGCAGCTTACTGGGCCAGTACTTCACCGGGGAGCTGTTTTTT. Its protein product is CASSLLGQYFTGELFF.